What follows are 28 T cell receptor beta chains derived from one specimen sequenced in a study of CD4+ T cells in melanoma. This table comes from immunoSEQ multiplex PCR, and its TCRdb copy is limited to in-frame clones, with some not included. The data hold around 14,000 clones, with roughly 63% observed a single time. Sequenced input: cells from a culture (not recorded whether cultured in vitro). These receptors were obtained from a human donor with melanoma.

The V call is TRBV5-4, the J call TRBJ1-2; weak D call: TRBD1 (6 bases). There are 14 residues in the CDR3. Germline CDR1 SGHNT, CDR2 YYREEE (reference sequence). V was clipped by 5 bases and J by 4 bases, with 15 bases between them. This chain's CDR3 is CASRSGTNVYGYTF. The CDR3 region has the DNA TGTGCCAGCAGGTCCGGGACAAACGTCTATGGCTACACCTTC.

The gene calls are TRBV7-9 and TRBJ1-2; the match to TRBD1 covers 8 bases. The CDR3 runs 14 residues. The germline gives CDR1 SEHNR, CDR2 FQNEAQ (reference sequence). J lost 5 bases, V lost 2 bases, and 4 bases had no gene match. DNA for the CDR3: TGTGCCAGCAGCTTACCAGGGGGCAATTATGGCTACACCTTC. As protein: CASSLPGGNYGYTF. The entire variable domain, with the rest obtained from reference TRBV7-9 and TRBJ1-2, is as follows: DTGVSQNPRHKITKRGQNVTFRCDPISEHNRLYWYRQTLGQGPEFLTYFQNEAQLEKSRLLSDRFSAERPKGSFSTLEIQRTEQGDSAMYLCASSLPGGNYGYTFGSGTRLTVV.

The rearrangement joins TRBV5-1 to TRBJ2-3; 10 bases are a match to TRBD2. V was clipped by 4 bases and J by 1 base; unmatched bases: 3. The CDR3 consists of 15 residues. Germline-derived CDR1 and CDR2 are SGHRS and YFSETQ. The CDR3 region is CASSLGTSGTDTQYF. The DNA for the CDR3 is TGCGCCAGCAGCCTCGGGACTAGCGGCACAGATACGCAGTATTTT.

The gene calls are TRBV10-2 and TRBJ1-4; 8 bases are shared with TRBD1. Trimming at V came to 1 base and at J to 8 bases, leaving 6 bases not matched to a gene. The CDR3 has 15 amino acids. From germline, CDR1 is WSHSY and CDR2 SAAADI. The CDR3 protein is CASSEYAGGKEKLFF. In DNA form, the CDR3 reads TGCGCCAGCAGTGAGTACGCAGGGGGCAAAGAAAAACTGTTTTTT.

The V call is TRBV5-1, the J call TRBJ1-1; a weak D match, TRBD1 (5 bases). The CDR3 extends over 14 amino acids. V was clipped by 2 bases and J by 1 base, with 9 bases between them. Germline CDR1 and CDR2: SGHRS and YFSETQ. The CDR3, as DNA: TGCGCCAGCAGCTTACGGGGCACGAACACTGAAGCTTTCTTT. Protein sequence: CASSLRGTNTEAFF. The variable domain in full, completed from reference TRBV5-1 and TRBJ1-1, reads KAGVTQTPRYLIKTRGQQVTLSCSPISGHRSVSWYQQTPGQGLQFLFEYFSETQRNKGNFPGRFSGRQFSNSRSEMNVSTLELGDSALYLCASSLRGTNTEAFFGQGTRLTVV.

This clone occurred once. The CDR3 protein is CAWSAATGILTDTQYF. In DNA, the CDR3 is TGTGCCTGGAGTGCCGCGACAGGGATACTCACAGATACGCAGTATTTT. This chain joins TRBV30 and TRBJ2-3; 7 bases fit TRBD1. The germline V gene has CDR1 GTSNPN and CDR2 SVGIG (reference sequence). The CDR3 has 16 residues. V trimming: 1 base; J trimming: 2 bases; junction bases outside the gene matches: 9.

The chain carries TRBV2 and TRBJ2-5; D is uncertain. The germline V and J ends were trimmed by 0 bases and 7 bases, with 12 bases remaining between them. Germline CDR1 reads SNHLY; CDR2 reads FYNNEI. This CDR3 comprises 14 residues. The CDR3 here is CASSEAASPGTQYF. For the CDR3, the DNA is TGTGCCAGCAGTGAAGCGGCCTCACCGGGGACCCAGTACTTC.

DNA of the CDR3: TGTGCCAGCAGTGATTTCGGGGGGTCGACTGAAGCTTTCTTT. Translating gives CASSDFGGSTEAFF. The gene calls are TRBV6-1 and TRBJ1-1, with TRBD1 as a possible D gene (5 bases). Germline lookup yields CDR1 MNHNS and CDR2 SASEGT. The CDR3 contains 14 residues. Trimming stripped 3 bases from V and 5 bases from J, with 13 bases between.

The rearrangement links TRBV6-1 to TRBJ2-1; D may be TRBD1 or TRBD2 (6 bases each). The germline CDR1 and CDR2 sequences are MNHNS and SASEGT. The CDR3 has 17 amino acids. V was shortened by 2 bases and J by 2 bases, with 16 bases between the two germline ends. CDR3 region: CASSESSPRGPYNEQFF. The CDR3 region has the DNA TGTGCCAGCAGTGAATCATCTCCCCGGGGGCCCTACAATGAGCAGTTCTTC.

This chain joins TRBV5-1 and TRBJ2-7; tentatively, D is TRBD1 (5 bases). This CDR3 has 13 residues. V shed 2 bases and J shed 1 base, with 7 bases lying between them. The germline V gene encodes CDR1 SGHRS and CDR2 YFSETQ. CDR3 amino acids: CASSLQDSYEQYF. In DNA, the CDR3 is TGCGCCAGCAGCTTACAGGATTCCTACGAGCAGTACTTC. Combining the CDR3 with reference TRBV5-1 and TRBJ2-7 gives the whole variable domain KAGVTQTPRYLIKTRGQQVTLSCSPISGHRSVSWYQQTPGQGLQFLFEYFSETQRNKGNFPGRFSGRQFSNSRSEMNVSTLELGDSALYLCASSLQDSYEQYFGPGTRLTVT.

The J gene is TRBJ2-3, the V gene TRBV2; a possible D gene is TRBD2 (5 bases). CDR1 and CDR2 from the germline V gene are SNHLY and FYNNEI. V was pared by 7 bases and J by 0 bases, with 8 bases between. The CDR3 has 13 amino acids. The CDR3 DNA reads as TGTGCCAGCAAGGAGGATAGCACAGATACGCAGTATTTT. Translating gives CASKEDSTDTQYF.

J is TRBJ1-1 and V is TRBV7-6; D not certain. From germline, CDR1 is SGHVS and CDR2 FNYEAQ. The CDR3 length is 14 residues. Trimming removed 2 bases at V and 1 base at J, with 8 bases between. This chain's CDR3 is CASSLFIQNTEAFF. The CDR3 nucleotides read TGTGCCAGCAGCTTATTCATCCAGAACACTGAAGCTTTCTTT.

The gene calls are TRBV20-1 and TRBJ2-1; the D is unclear. Trimming shortened V by 0 bases and J by 7 bases, and 4 bases separated the two germline ends. The V gene's germline CDR1 is DFQATT and CDR2 SNEGSKA (reference sequence). The CDR3 loop spans 11 amino acids. CDR3: CSARDWNEQFF. In nucleotides, the CDR3 is TGCAGTGCTAGAGATTGGAATGAGCAGTTCTTC.

This clone was found a few times. The V call is TRBV28, the J call TRBJ1-5; TRBD1 matches at 10 bases. CDR3 length: 14 residues. Trimming took 5 bases from V and 6 from J; bases not matched to a gene: 4. CDR1 MDHEN and CDR2 SYDVKM come from the germline V gene. CDR3 protein: CASSTGTGVQPQHF. CDR3 nucleotides: TGTGCCAGCAGTACAGGGACAGGGGTTCAGCCCCAGCATTTT.

The chain uses TRBV6-1 and TRBJ2-1; 12 bases are shared with TRBD1. The CDR3 sequence is 16 residues long. The germline gives CDR1 MNHNS, CDR2 SASEGT. V trimming: 4 bases; J trimming: 5 bases; junction bases outside the gene matches: 6. For the CDR3, the DNA is TGTGCCAGCAGTGTTGGAGGGACAGGGGGCCACAATGAGCAGTTCTTC. This translates into CASSVGGTGGHNEQFF.

The chain links TRBV18 to TRBJ2-7, with TRBD2 matching 7 bases. The germline V gene encodes CDR1 KGHSH and CDR2 LQKENI. This CDR3 has 14 amino acids. V shed 3 bases, J shed 4 bases, and the junction held 6 bases outside the gene matches. DNA for the CDR3: TGTGCCAGCTCACCTAGGACTAGTAAGTACGAGCAGTACTTC. It translates to CASSPRTSKYEQYF.

The J gene is TRBJ2-1, the V gene TRBV6-6, with 11 bases aligning to TRBD1. Trimming at V came to 6 bases and at J to 9 bases, leaving 10 bases not matched to a gene. CDR3 length equals 15 residues. Germline V gene lookup returns CDR1 MNHNY and CDR2 SVGAGI (reference sequence). The DNA for the CDR3 is TGTGCCAGCAGACCTGGGACAGGGGGTGCGCTTGAGCAGTTCTTC. Encoded protein: CASRPGTGGALEQFF.

This clone has a handful of counts. The chain employs TRBV7-9 and TRBJ2-1; 8 nucleotides agree with TRBD2. CDR3 size: 14 residues. Germline CDR1 SEHNR, CDR2 FQNEAQ (reference sequence). V shed 3 bases, J shed 10 bases, and the junction held 8 bases outside the gene matches. This CDR3 is CASSLTGGRIEQFF. DNA for the CDR3: TGTGCCAGCAGCTTGACGGGGGGGCGTATCGAGCAGTTCTTC.

This chain joins TRBV28 and TRBJ2-2; 10 nucleotides agree with TRBD2. With V trimmed by 6 bases and J by 6 bases, 4 bases remained unmatched. The CDR3 covers 14 residues. Germline CDR1 reads MDHEN; CDR2 reads SYDVKM. The CDR3 loop is CASRVSGRAGELFF. DNA for the CDR3: TGTGCCAGCAGAGTAAGCGGGAGGGCCGGGGAGCTGTTTTTT.

This clone was seen once. The V and J genes are TRBV6-5 and TRBJ2-7; D gene ambiguous. This CDR3 is 13 amino acids long. Germline assignment: CDR1 MNHEY and CDR2 SVGAGI. V lost 3 bases and J lost 3, with 9 bases in between. DNA of the CDR3: TGTGCCAGCAGTTATTGGGGTCGCTACGAGCAGTACTTC. Translating gives CASSYWGRYEQYF.

This clone has just a few counts. The V and J genes are TRBV27 and TRBJ1-5; no clear D gene. Trimming left V 3 bases short and J 9 bases short, with 12 bases between. The germline gives CDR1 MNHEY, CDR2 SMNVEV (reference sequence). The CDR3 is 13 amino acids. This chain's CDR3 is CASSLSGFGPQHF. CDR3 DNA sequence: TGTGCCAGCAGTTTGTCGGGTTTTGGGCCCCAGCATTTT.

In DNA, the CDR3 is TGTGCCAGTCGGACAGGGGCTTCAGCTAACTATGGCTACACCTTC. As protein: CASRTGASANYGYTF. The rearrangement joins TRBV6-1 to TRBJ1-2, with TRBD1 identical over 9 bases. Germline values: CDR1 MNHNS, CDR2 SASEGT. The CDR3 spans 15 residues. V lost 9 bases, J lost 0 bases, and 8 bases stayed unmatched.

The genes are TRBV11-3 and TRBJ2-5, with unresolved D. Germline CDR1 is SGHNT and CDR2 is YENEEA. The CDR3 is made up of 13 amino acids. Trimming cost V 2 bases and J 4 bases, with 8 bases left between them. The CDR3 protein is CASSLWAGETQYF. The CDR3, as DNA: TGTGCCAGCAGCTTATGGGCCGGAGAGACCCAGTACTTC.

The chain is built from TRBV6-6 and TRBJ1-4, with TRBD1 as a possible D gene (6 bases). The CDR3 loop spans 16 amino acids. CDR1 is MNHNY and CDR2 is SVGAGI in the germline V gene (reference sequence). The V and J ends lost 8 bases and 5 bases respectively, with 21 bases between them. In DNA form, the CDR3 reads TGTGCCAGCCGTCGCGGGGGCCCCGGCGTGAATGAAAAACTGTTTTTT. Its protein product is CASRRGGPGVNEKLFF.

V and J are TRBV6-1 and TRBJ1-2; 7 positions agree with TRBD1. This CDR3 comprises 15 residues. Germline lookup yields CDR1 MNHNS and CDR2 SASEGT. Trimming at V came to 8 bases and at J to 0 bases, leaving 9 bases not matched to a gene. CDR3 DNA: TGTGCCAGCGACGGGACAGCGCCCACTAACTATGGCTACACCTTC. It encodes CASDGTAPTNYGYTF.

The chain combines TRBV5-8 with TRBJ2-7; 9 bases line up with TRBD1. Germline V gene sequence: CDR1 SGHTS, CDR2 YDEGEE. This CDR3 comprises 13 residues. J gave up 4 bases and V 3 bases, and 2 bases lay outside the gene matches. The CDR3 coding sequence is TGTGCCAGCAGCTCCGACAGGGGGTACGAGCAGTACTTC. Translation gives CASSSDRGYEQYF. Complete variable domain (other parts from reference TRBV5-8 and TRBJ2-7): EAGVTQSPTHLIKTRGQQATLRCSPISGHTSVYWYQQALGLGLQFLLWYDEGEERNRGNFPPRFSGRQFPNYSSELNVNALELEDSALYLCASSSDRGYEQYFGPGTRLTVT.

The V call is TRBV27, the J call TRBJ2-7, with 9 nucleotides matching TRBD2. Germline CDR1 is MNHEY and CDR2 is SMNVEV (reference sequence). This CDR3 region has 15 residues. The V and J ends lost 2 bases and 0 bases, in that order; junction bases with no gene match: 2. For the CDR3, the DNA is TGTGCCAGCAGTTTAAAGCGGGGGGTCTCCTACGAGCAGTACTTC. Its protein is CASSLKRGVSYEQYF.

By sample share, this clone is medium-sized. The chain carries TRBV27 and TRBJ1-6, with D unresolved. Trimming shortened V by 8 bases and J by 10 bases, and 15 bases separated the two germline ends. CDR3 length: 13 residues. Per the germline V gene, CDR1 is MNHEY and CDR2 is SMNVEV (reference sequence). The CDR3 DNA sequence: TGTGCCAGCGGACCTTTTGACACCTCACCCCTCCACTTT. It specifies CASGPFDTSPLHF.